Here is one T cell receptor beta chain with its context. This entry comes from a study of blood T cell repertoires in COVID-19. Across the whole study: Researchers got acute and convalescent COVID-19 samples from the United States, Italy and Spain. In each case, the material was cDNA or gDNA derived from T cells, B-cell-depleted T cells, or PBMCs.

In the authors' methods: The assay estimated nucleated cells by amplifying reference gene primers. Method: immunoSEQ multiplex PCR; TCRdb's copy keeps in-frame clones and lacks some. That table is the source of V, J and clone size, and D and trimming were worked out from the DNA. Among about 140,000 clones listed, 70% to 80% were seen once. The receptor comes from a woman of 80 years or more with active or convalescent COVID-19. Material: peripheral blood.

The CDR3 DNA reads as TGTGCCAGCAGCCAATCCCAGACATCCTCCTACGAGCAGTACTTC. It yields the protein CASSQSQTSSYEQYF. This chain uses TRBV16 with TRBJ2-7; D is undetermined. Trimming took 0 bases from V and 0 from J, leaving 9 bases between them. Germline V gives CDR1 KGHSY, CDR2 FQNENV. The length of the CDR3 is 15 residues. The full variable domain, with the rest looked up from reference TRBV16 and TRBJ2-7, is GEEVAQTPKHLVRGEGQKAKLYCAPIKGHSYVFWYQQVLKNEFKFLISFQNENVFDETGMPKERFSAKCLPNSPCSLEIQATKLEDSAVYFCASSQSQTSSYEQYFGPGTRLTVT.